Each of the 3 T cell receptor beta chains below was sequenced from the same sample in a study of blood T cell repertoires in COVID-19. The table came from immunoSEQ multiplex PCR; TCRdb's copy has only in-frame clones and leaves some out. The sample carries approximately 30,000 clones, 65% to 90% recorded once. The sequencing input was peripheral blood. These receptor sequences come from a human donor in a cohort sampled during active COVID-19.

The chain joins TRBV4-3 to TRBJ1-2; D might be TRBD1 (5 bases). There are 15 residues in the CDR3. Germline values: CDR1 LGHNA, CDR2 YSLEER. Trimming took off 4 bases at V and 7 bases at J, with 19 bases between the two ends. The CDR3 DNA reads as TGCGCCAGCAGCCTAGGACATTCCACCATAGGTGGCTACACCTTC. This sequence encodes CASSLGHSTIGGYTF.

The chain's CDR3 is CASSNRRLAQETQYF. The CDR3 DNA follows: TGTGCCAGCAGCAACCGGAGGCTAGCTCAAGAGACCCAGTACTTC. The chain carries TRBV21-1 and TRBJ2-5; TRBD2 is the table's D call, not checked against the DNA. TRBV21-1 corresponds to a pseudogene. This CDR3 is 15 amino acids long.

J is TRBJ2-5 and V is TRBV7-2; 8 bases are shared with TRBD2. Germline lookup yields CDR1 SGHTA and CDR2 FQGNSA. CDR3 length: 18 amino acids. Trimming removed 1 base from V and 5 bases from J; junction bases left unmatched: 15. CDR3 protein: CASSLGAGAGGRRETQYF. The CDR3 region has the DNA TGTGCCAGCAGCTTAGGAGCCGGGGCGGGGGGCCGTAGGGAGACCCAGTACTTC.